A single sample gave rise to the 31 T cell receptor beta chains below, sequenced in a study of T cell changes during pregnancy in multiple sclerosis. The repertoire was sequenced with immunoSEQ multiplex PCR; TCRdb's copy has only in-frame clones and lacks some. The repertoire consists of about 55,000 clones, with approximately 94% occurring once and the leading ten covering 2% to 3%. The sequencing here drew on CD8+ T cells from peripheral blood mononuclear cells, taken after pregnancy. These receptors came from a female donor with multiple sclerosis, enrolled in a pregnancy study.

This chain uses TRBV2 with TRBJ2-3, with 12 bases that match TRBD2. Trimming at V came to 6 bases and at J to 0 bases, leaving 4 bases not matched to a gene. The CDR3 runs to 16 residues. Per germline, CDR1 SNHLY and CDR2 FYNNEI. For the CDR3, the DNA is TGTGCCAGCAGCCCCGGACTAGCGGGAAGCACAGATACGCAGTATTTT. This gives the protein CASSPGLAGSTDTQYF. The full variable domain, its missing parts supplied by reference TRBV2 and TRBJ2-3, is EPEVTQTPSHQVTQMGQEVILRCVPISNHLYFYWYRQILGQKVEFLVSFYNNEISEKSEIFDDQFSVERPDGSNFTLKIRSTKLEDSAMYFCASSPGLAGSTDTQYFGPGTRLTVL.

The CDR3 protein is CASGGSGTYNEQFF. The CDR3 region has the DNA TGTGCCAGCGGGGGTAGCGGGACCTACAATGAGCAGTTCTTC. The V gene is TRBV9, the J gene TRBJ2-1; 8 bases match TRBD2. Trimming at V came to 7 bases and at J to 2 bases, leaving 5 bases not matched to a gene. The CDR3 spans 14 residues. Germline CDR1 reads SGDLS; CDR2 reads YYNGEE.

CDR3 sequence: CASSGSGRSQETQYF. CDR3 coding DNA: TGCGCCAGCAGCGGCAGCGGGAGGTCTCAAGAGACCCAGTACTTC. J is TRBJ2-5 and V is TRBV4-3, with 9 bases identical to TRBD2. J was trimmed by 2 bases and V by 5 bases; bases with no gene match: 6. Germline CDR1 reads LGHNA; CDR2 reads YSLEER. The CDR3 is 15 amino acids.

V gene TRBV19 combines with J gene TRBJ2-1; the D gene is possibly TRBD1 (6 bases). This CDR3 comprises 15 residues. V was pared by 2 bases and J by 6 bases, with 14 bases between. Germline V gene sequence: CDR1 LNHDA, CDR2 SQIVND (reference sequence). CDR3 in amino acids: CASSIIQGGGNEQFF. The CDR3 bases are TGTGCCAGTAGTATAATACAGGGTGGGGGCAATGAGCAGTTCTTC.

The V gene is TRBV4-1, the J gene TRBJ1-1, with D unclear. With 0 bases removed from V and 4 bases from J, the gap between germline ends came to 21 bases. This CDR3 has 18 residues. Germline CDR1 is MGHRA and CDR2 is YSYEKL. This CDR3 is CASSQEFFGSGPGTEAFF. For the CDR3, the DNA is TGCGCCAGCAGCCAAGAATTTTTTGGTTCAGGCCCCGGCACTGAAGCTTTCTTT.

This clone was found once. This rearrangement joins TRBV7-9 to TRBJ1-3; the D is unclear. V lost 3 bases to trimming and J lost 0 bases, with 12 bases between them. This CDR3 has 16 amino acids. Germline V CDR1 and CDR2: SEHNR, FQNEAQ (reference sequence). In DNA, the CDR3 is TGTGCCAGCAGCTTCCCGACTGACCTCTCTGGAAACACCATATATTTT. Protein product: CASSFPTDLSGNTIYF.

This rearrangement joins TRBV5-6 to TRBJ2-1; no reliable D call. CDR1 is SGHDT and CDR2 is YYEEEE in the germline V gene. Trimming removed 4 bases at V and 7 bases at J, with 12 bases between. The CDR3 has 13 residues. The CDR3, as DNA: TGTGCCAGCAGCGCCCTGAGTTGGAATGAGCAGTTCTTC. This codes for CASSALSWNEQFF.

The chain is built from TRBV7-9 and TRBJ2-2, with D tentatively TRBD1 (6 bases). Trimming shortened V by 3 bases and J by 4 bases, and 15 bases separated the two germline ends. The length of the CDR3 is 16 residues. Germline lookup yields CDR1 SEHNR and CDR2 FQNEAQ (reference sequence). The CDR3 reads CASSFGGGHFTGELFF. CDR3 nucleotides: TGTGCCAGCAGCTTTGGGGGCGGACATTTCACCGGGGAGCTGTTTTTT.

The CDR3 spells CASSEATRNTEAFF. The CDR3 DNA reads as TGTGCCAGCAGTGAAGCCACTCGGAACACTGAAGCTTTCTTT. The chain combines TRBV6-1 with TRBJ1-1; D is unclear. Trimming left V 0 bases short and J 1 base short, with 6 bases between. The CDR3 has 14 residues. CDR1 is MNHNS, CDR2 SASEGT, per germline.

The chain employs TRBV7-8 and TRBJ1-1; D unresolved. Germline V gene sequence: CDR1 SGHVS, CDR2 FQNEAQ. The V end lost 5 bases, the J end lost 1 base, and 8 bases lay between the germline ends. The CDR3 is made up of 13 amino acids. This CDR3 reads CASSRNKNTEAFF. The CDR3 DNA follows: TGTGCCAGCAGCCGAAACAAGAACACTGAAGCTTTCTTT.

The chain recombines TRBV27 with TRBJ2-3; 7 nucleotides match TRBD2. Germline assignment: CDR1 MNHEY and CDR2 SMNVEV (reference sequence). CDR3 length: 13 residues. The ends lost 3 bases at V and 5 bases at J; junction bases unmatched: 2. The chain's CDR3 is CASSFPGGDTQYF. The CDR3 nucleotides read TGTGCCAGCAGTTTTCCGGGGGGAGATACGCAGTATTTT.

The gene calls are TRBV29-1 and TRBJ1-1; D unresolved. The CDR3 runs 12 residues. V was shortened by 4 bases and J by 0 bases, with 6 bases between the two germline ends. Germline V lookup: CDR1 SQVTM, CDR2 ANQGSEA. The CDR3 loop reads CSVGRVNTEAFF. DNA for the CDR3: TGCAGCGTTGGACGGGTGAACACTGAAGCTTTCTTT.

The V and J genes are TRBV4-1 and TRBJ2-7; TRBD2 is a possible D gene (6 bases). In germline, CDR1 is MGHRA, CDR2 YSYEKL. This CDR3 contains 12 residues. V shed 1 base and J shed 12 bases, with 13 bases lying between them. The CDR3, as DNA: TGCGCCAGCAGCCAAGGGGGACTTGATCTGTACTTC. As protein: CASSQGGLDLYF.

The gene calls are TRBV5-1 and TRBJ1-2; 7 bases agree with TRBD1. With 2 bases clipped from V and 3 bases from J, the junction kept 7 bases outside the gene matches. From germline, CDR1 is SGHRS and CDR2 YFSETQ. The length of the CDR3 is 15 residues. The DNA for the CDR3 is TGCGCCAGCAGCTTCCGACAGGGAGTTGACTATGGCTACACCTTC. It translates to CASSFRQGVDYGYTF.

The chain recombines TRBV9 with TRBJ2-5; 8 bases agree with TRBD2. Germline values: CDR1 SGDLS, CDR2 YYNGEE. This CDR3 is built from 14 residues. J lost 4 bases, V lost 5 bases, and 7 bases had no gene match. DNA of the CDR3: TGTGCCAGCAGTCTTAGCGGGATCCGAGAGACCCAGTACTTC. Amino acids: CASSLSGIRETQYF.

The chain carries TRBV5-6 and TRBJ2-7, with D perhaps TRBD1 (7 bases). CDR1 and CDR2 (germline): SGHDT, YYEEEE. Trimming cost V 2 bases and J 5 bases, with 11 bases left between them. The CDR3 runs to 13 residues. CDR3 sequence (DNA): TGTGCCAGCAGCTTAGGAGGGGGCCACGAGCAGTACTTC. Translated, it gives CASSLGGGHEQYF.

The count of this clone is one. V and J are TRBV27 and TRBJ1-2, with 7 positions matching TRBD1. The CDR3 is made up of 14 amino acids. Germline V gene sequence: CDR1 MNHEY, CDR2 SMNVEV (reference sequence). V gave up 5 bases and J gave up 7 bases; unmatched junction bases: 10. This chain's CDR3 is CASSAFGGGVGYTF. DNA for the CDR3: TGTGCCAGCAGTGCCTTCGGAGGGGGCGTTGGCTACACCTTC.

This chain uses TRBV18 with TRBJ1-1; TRBD1 matches 9 bases. The CDR3 contains 15 residues. Looked up from germline, CDR1 is KGHSH and CDR2 is LQKENI. V dropped 0 bases and J dropped 1; count of bases not matched to a gene: 0. The CDR3 bases are TGTGCCAGCTCACCACCGACAGGGGGGAACACTGAAGCTTTCTTT. Residues: CASSPPTGGNTEAFF.

The chain couples TRBV19 to TRBJ2-1, with D possibly matching TRBD2 (6 bases). Per germline, CDR1 LNHDA and CDR2 SQIVND (reference sequence). V was pared by 6 bases and J by 6 bases, with 15 bases between. The CDR3 length is 14 residues. This chain's CDR3 is CASSQGGSLNEQFF. The CDR3 DNA is TGTGCCAGTAGCCAGGGAGGCAGTCTCAATGAGCAGTTCTTC.

The sample holds one count of this clone. The rearrangement links TRBV7-9 to TRBJ2-1; 9 nucleotides line up with TRBD1. CDR3 size: 16 residues. Germline CDR1 is SEHNR and CDR2 is FQNEAQ (reference sequence). V lost 1 base to trimming and J lost 7 bases; unmatched junction nucleotides: 8. The CDR3 nucleotides are TGTGCCAGCAGCTTAGGGACAGGGGAGGTGTTGAATGAGCAGTTCTTC. This encodes CASSLGTGEVLNEQFF.

DNA of the CDR3: TGTGCCAGCAGTGAAGCCGGGGACATTGCTAGCACAGATACGCAGTATTTT. Translating gives CASSEAGDIASTDTQYF. The chain uses TRBV6-1 and TRBJ2-3; tentative D call: TRBD1 (6 bases). The V end lost 0 bases, the J end lost 0 bases, and 13 bases lay between the germline ends. The CDR3 spans 17 residues. CDR1 and CDR2 from the germline V gene are MNHNS and SASEGT.

The chain links TRBV9 to TRBJ1-2; 11 bases align to TRBD1. The CDR3 has 14 residues. Germline CDR1 SGDLS, CDR2 YYNGEE. With V trimmed by 5 bases and J by 5 bases, 5 bases remained unmatched. CDR3 protein: CASSGTGGRYGYTF. CDR3 in DNA: TGTGCCAGCAGTGGGACAGGGGGACGGTATGGCTACACCTTC.

The rearrangement joins TRBV4-3 to TRBJ1-5; no clear D gene. This CDR3 comprises 16 residues. The V end was cut by 2 bases, the J end by 0 bases, with 11 bases between. Germline assignment: CDR1 LGHNA and CDR2 YSLEER. The DNA of the CDR3 is TGCGCCAGCAGCCAAACACAAGAATATAGCAATCAGCCCCAGCATTTT. Its translation: CASSQTQEYSNQPQHF.

The chain couples TRBV19 to TRBJ1-2; D is perhaps TRBD1 (6 bases). CDR1 and CDR2 (germline): LNHDA, SQIVND (reference sequence). V was clipped by 7 bases and J by 5 bases, with 11 bases between them. CDR3 size: 12 residues. The CDR3 spells CASKGESYGYTF. The DNA of the CDR3 is TGTGCCAGTAAGGGGGAATCGTATGGCTACACCTTC.

J is TRBJ2-1 and V is TRBV4-3; 12 nucleotides match TRBD2. The germline V gene encodes CDR1 LGHNA and CDR2 YSLEER. V dropped 1 base and J dropped 4; count of bases not matched to a gene: 2. The length of the CDR3 is 16 residues. As DNA, the CDR3 is TGCGCCAGCAGCCAAGGGACTAGCGGGATATACAATGAGCAGTTCTTC. Translating gives CASSQGTSGIYNEQFF.

The J gene is TRBJ2-1, the V gene TRBV19; TRBD2 agrees at 8 bases. The J segment lost 8 bases and the V segment lost 3 bases, leaving 9 bases of the junction unmatched. The CDR3 contains 15 residues. Germline CDR1 reads LNHDA; CDR2 reads SQIVND (reference sequence). CDR3 nucleotide sequence: TGTGCCAGTAGTATCGGTAGCGGGAACACGTATGAGCAGTTCTTC. As protein: CASSIGSGNTYEQFF.

The chain combines TRBV4-1 with TRBJ2-2, with 9 bases aligning to TRBD2. This CDR3 comprises 19 residues. Germline V CDR1 and CDR2: MGHRA, YSYEKL. V was pared by 0 bases and J by 7 bases, with 15 bases of the junction left unmatched. The chain's CDR3 is CASSQDGPGLALPHGELFF. Written as DNA, the CDR3 is TGCGCCAGCAGCCAAGATGGGCCCGGACTAGCGTTACCCCACGGGGAGCTGTTTTTT.

This clone was found once. The chain joins TRBV10-3 to TRBJ2-1, with D possibly TRBD1 on 6 matching bases. Per the germline V gene, CDR1 is ENHRY and CDR2 is SYGVKD. This CDR3 is 17 amino acids long. Trimming removed 5 bases at V and 4 bases at J, with 21 bases between. This CDR3 is CAISYPPTGPDYNEQFF. CDR3 DNA sequence: TGTGCCATCAGTTATCCCCCGACAGGCCCGGATTACAATGAGCAGTTCTTC.

The chain has TRBV5-5 and TRBJ2-5, with a possible D match to TRBD2 (6 bases). The CDR3 is 14 residues long. Germline CDR1 is SGHKS and CDR2 is YYEKEE (reference sequence). Trimming left V 0 bases short and J 0 bases short, with 6 bases between. CDR3 sequence: CASSLGGDQETQYF. The CDR3 DNA reads TGTGCCAGCAGCTTGGGGGGGGACCAAGAGACCCAGTACTTC.

The V call is TRBV4-1, the J call TRBJ1-6; D gene uncertain. The germline V gene has CDR1 MGHRA and CDR2 YSYEKL. This CDR3 region has 13 residues. V was trimmed by 4 bases and J by 15 bases, leaving 16 bases between them. The CDR3, as DNA: TGCGCCAGCAGCCCGATTAATTCAGGCCTCCTCCACTTT. It specifies CASSPINSGLLHF.

The sample holds one count of this clone. The gene calls are TRBV9 and TRBJ2-7; 7 bases map to TRBD2. Germline V CDR1 and CDR2: SGDLS, YYNGEE. CDR3 size: 15 residues. The V gene end was trimmed by 3 bases and the J gene end by 5 bases; junction bases not matched to a gene: 11. CDR3 DNA: TGTGCCAGCAGCGCAACAAACGGGGGGACGAACGAGCAGTACTTC. Its translation: CASSATNGGTNEQYF.